This record covers a single TCR beta chain. Its antigen remains unidentified. Given a much more abundant clone one base away, this may be a read error. The sample originates from a study of T-cell reconstitution after alpha-beta-depleted transplantation in children. TCRbeta library construction was performed incorporating unique molecular identifiers. MiXCR, run by TCRdb on the PCR reads, gives a single entry per CDR3 protein. The data hold about 140,000 distinct CDR3 sequences, with 8.5% to 10% observed a single time. The CDR3 runs 13 residues. Germline V CDR1 and CDR2: SQVTM, ANQGSEA. General study points: Expanded graft clones, several hundred of them, were reportedly the source of alpha-beta T cells about two months after transplant. After transplant, high TCRbeta diversity at day 60 in some patients arose from surviving recipient T cells and thymic progenitors. T-cell numbers and diversity one year post-transplant derived largely from freshly generated T cells.

The sequenced sample was PBMCs, mostly from graft donor cells, obtained 180 days after TCRalphabeta/CD19-depleted stem cell transplant. The chain has TRBV29-1 and TRBJ2-3; TRBD2 is a possible D gene (5 bases). The TCR originated in a female patient younger than 10 who had a stem cell transplant for congenital amegakaryocytic thrombocytopenia, so the T cells may come from the graft donor. DNA for the CDR3: TGCAGCGTTAGCGGACGTAGCACAGATACGCACTATTTT. As protein: CSVSGRSTDTHYF.